Described below is a single T cell receptor (beta chain) sequence and its context. In Seattle, patients joined the study during active infection and were tracked longitudinally. CDR3 length equals 14 residues. Losses at the gene ends were 4 bases for V and 3 bases for J; bases not matched to a gene: 9. Germline CDR1 reads GTSNPN; CDR2 reads SVGIG (reference sequence). Per the study methods: Amplifying reference gene primers gave estimates of nucleated cell counts. The method was immunoSEQ multiplex PCR; TCRdb's version includes in-frame clones alone and lacks a portion of them. The V and J calls and clone size are taken from that table; D and trimming were inferred from the DNA. Of about 130,000 clones listed, around nine tenths were seen once; the top ten hold roughly 10%. This specimen belongs to a study of blood T cell repertoires in COVID-19. Study-wide background: The study drew acute and convalescent COVID-19 samples from the United States, Italy and Spain. The analysed material was cDNA or gDNA that came from T cells, B-cell-depleted T cells, or PBMCs.

Material: peripheral blood. This TCR was recovered from a woman aged 70-85 years with COVID-19, enrolled during active disease. The chain recombines TRBV30 with TRBJ2-7, with 7 positions matching TRBD1. The DNA of the CDR3 is TGTGCCTGGAATCACGGGGCAGGGGGCTACGAGCAGTACTTC. Its protein product is CAWNHGAGGYEQYF.